This section outlines one TCR beta chain sequence together with its context. The sample belongs to a study of blood T cell repertoires in COVID-19. Clones were read by immunoSEQ multiplex PCR, and TCRdb kept only the in-frame ones, dropping some. The data hold over 200,000 clones, with about 91% observed a single time. Germline V gene lookup returns CDR1 MGHDK and CDR2 SYGVNS. With 7 bases removed from V and 8 bases from J, the gap between germline ends came to 14 bases. CDR3 length: 12 residues. Sequencing was done on a sample of peripheral blood. This TCR derives from a young man with active or convalescent COVID-19. The chain carries TRBV25-1 and TRBJ1-2, with D possibly matching TRBD1 (6 bases). CDR3: CASMLPQGGYTF. CDR3 nucleotides: TGTGCCAGCATGCTCCCCCAGGGGGGCTACACCTTC.